Listed below are T cell receptor beta chains from one sample, sequenced in a study of blood T cells in healthy people across ages. From the 5' RACE reads, TCRdb called clonotypes with MiXCR, one entry per CDR3 protein. The sample comprises 800,000 or so distinct CDR3 sequences, 20% to 25% of which are singletons, and under 4.5% rests with the top ten. The same sample was also studied in work on T cells of mothers and their children.

The sample consisted of blood. These receptor sequences come from a boy aged 5-17 years in good health. The CDR3 runs from the conserved cysteine through the conserved F or W. Not all rows give a size; the values are once, few, many and, for expanded clones, a class.

V | size | length | CDR3
TRBV6-1 | . | 13 | CASRWTGPYEQYF
TRBV7-9 | few | 13 | CASSLVRGAEQFF
TRBV20-1 | many | 13 | CSASGRGEETQYF
TRBV20-1 | few | 13 | CSAPDRASSPLHF
TRBV7-8 | . | 15 | CASSHEVGLGETQYF
TRBV18 | . | 14 | CASSQPGSNNEQFF
TRBV7-8 | few | 17 | CASSATGFIETNEKLFF
TRBV7-9 | few | 14 | CASSLAAGDGELFF
TRBV7-2 | many | 16 | CASSPWTGSTNQPQHF
TRBV7-2 | . | 15 | CASNSPGPRGTEAFF
TRBV6-2/TRBV6-3 | . | 14 | CASRDYGAEYGYTF
TRBV29-1 | few | 15 | CSARTGTGGTDTQYF
TRBV12-3/TRBV12-4 | . | 12 | CASSPRKYEQYF
TRBV12-5 | . | 14 | CASAMRGSYNEQFF
TRBV25-1 | few | 12 | CASSASPRGYTF
TRBV2 | few | 19 | CASSEIPSPIASHNEKLFF
TRBV29-1 | few | 13 | CSASTGRLNEQYF
TRBV14 | . | 15 | CASSQIGLAQETQYF
TRBV5-5 | . | 17 | CASSLVGLAGNTGELFF
TRBV4-2 | few | 15 | CASSQDPSPADTQYF
TRBV7-9 | . | 12 | CASSLEREGYTF
TRBV4-2 | few | 13 | CASSQVDQETQYF
TRBV9 | . | 11 | CASRTGDTQYF
TRBV6-5 | few | 17 | CASSSFRGLGSSGELFF